The present T cell receptor (beta chain) was sequenced within a study of patients and donors after allogeneic stem cell transplantation. TCRdb re-called the RT-PCR reads through MiXCR, storing one row per CDR3 protein. Of about 960,000 distinct CDR3 sequences in the sample, roughly 18% were seen once. The V end lost 3 bases, the J end lost 0 bases, and 20 bases lay between the germline ends. The CDR3 contains 19 residues. The germline V gene encodes CDR1 MNHEY and CDR2 SMNVEV (reference sequence). The origin of this receptor is a human donor who was either an allogeneic HSCT recipient or a stem cell or donor lymphocyte infusion donor (not recorded which). It is not recorded whose cells these are; they may come from a transplant donor. Sequences were obtained from blood, either unsorted or a sorted T cell fraction (not recorded which). This chain uses TRBV27 with TRBJ2-2, with D possibly TRBD1 on 6 matching bases. CDR3 sequence reads: CASSLKGVWVTPNTGELFF. CDR3 DNA sequence: TGTGCCAGCAGTTTGAAGGGGGTCTGGGTTACCCCGAACACCGGGGAGCTGTTTTTT.